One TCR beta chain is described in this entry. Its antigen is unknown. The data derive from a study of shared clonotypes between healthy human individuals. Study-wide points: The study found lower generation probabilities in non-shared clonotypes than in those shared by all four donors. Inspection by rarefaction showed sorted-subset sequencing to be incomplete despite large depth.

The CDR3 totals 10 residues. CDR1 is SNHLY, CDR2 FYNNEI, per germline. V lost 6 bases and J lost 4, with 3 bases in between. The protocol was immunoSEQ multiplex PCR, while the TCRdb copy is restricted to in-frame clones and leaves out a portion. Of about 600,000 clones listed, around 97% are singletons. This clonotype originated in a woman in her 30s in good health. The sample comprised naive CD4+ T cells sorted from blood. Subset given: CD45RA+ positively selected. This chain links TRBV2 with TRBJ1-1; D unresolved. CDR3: CASRATEAFF. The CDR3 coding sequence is TGTGCCAGCAGGGCCACTGAAGCTTTCTTT. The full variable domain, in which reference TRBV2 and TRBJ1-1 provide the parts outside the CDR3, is EPEVTQTPSHQVTQMGQEVILRCVPISNHLYFYWYRQILGQKVEFLVSFYNNEISEKSEIFDDQFSVERPDGSNFTLKIRSTKLEDSAMYFCASRATEAFFGQGTRLTVV.